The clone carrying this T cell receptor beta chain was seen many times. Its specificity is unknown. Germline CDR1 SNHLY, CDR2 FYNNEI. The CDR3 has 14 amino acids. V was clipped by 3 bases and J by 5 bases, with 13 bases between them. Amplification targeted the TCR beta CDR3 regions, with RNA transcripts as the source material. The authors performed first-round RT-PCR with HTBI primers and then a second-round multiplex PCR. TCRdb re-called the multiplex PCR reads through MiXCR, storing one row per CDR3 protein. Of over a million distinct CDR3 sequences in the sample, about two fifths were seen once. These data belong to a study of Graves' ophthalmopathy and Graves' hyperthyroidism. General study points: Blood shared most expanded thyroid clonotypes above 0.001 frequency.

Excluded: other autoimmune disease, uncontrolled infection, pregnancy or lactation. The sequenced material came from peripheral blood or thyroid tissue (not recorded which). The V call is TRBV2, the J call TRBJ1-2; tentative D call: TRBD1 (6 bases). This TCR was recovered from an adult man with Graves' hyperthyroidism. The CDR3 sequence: CASSDSQGRYGYTF. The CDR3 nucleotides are TGTGCCAGCAGTGACTCCCAGGGGCGATATGGCTACACCTTC.